What follows are 5 T cell receptor beta chains derived from one specimen sequenced in a study of T cells after yellow fever vaccination (dated by TCRdb to the late 2010s). The sample's treatment or condition label, decoded: live attenuated yellow fever vaccine strain. The receptor library was made with 5' RACE. Reads for this sample came from an Illumina HiSeq 2500. TCRdb handled the public reads itself, with Q25 trimming in fastp and clone calling in MiXCR, and kept productive beta chains. Rows with one shared CDR3 protein collapse into an entry with the most common genes and DNA. The sample table records around 310,000 distinct CDR3 sequences; 8.5% to 9% of these occur just once. Roughly 18% of the sample belongs to the ten largest clones. Sequenced here: PBMCs, sampled on the day of the first yellow fever vaccination. The receptors were sampled from a young man who received the YFV17D yellow fever vaccine.

There are a few counts of this clonotype. The chain employs TRBV7-2 and TRBJ2-2; no reliable D call. Between the trimmed V and J ends, which lost 5 bases and 3 bases, there was a span of 10 bases. The CDR3 contains 14 residues. CDR1 and CDR2 (germline): SGHTA, FQGNSA. CDR3 bases: TGTGCCAGCAGCCCGCCGGACCACACCGGGGAGCTGTTTTTT. The encoded protein is CASSPPDHTGELFF.

This clonotype was counted at least ten times. The chain recombines TRBV29-1 with TRBJ2-3; TRBD2 is a possible D gene (5 bases). Germline V gives CDR1 SQVTM, CDR2 ANQGSEA. Trimming took 6 bases from V and 4 from J, leaving 14 bases between them. This CDR3 has 13 residues. CDR3 in amino acids: CSVQLDLADTQYF. The CDR3 DNA sequence: TGCAGCGTACAACTAGATCTGGCAGATACGCAGTATTTT.

This clonotype was seen more than once but under ten times. The J gene is TRBJ1-1, the V gene TRBV19, with no clear D. The CDR3 covers 14 residues. Germline assignment: CDR1 LNHDA and CDR2 SQIVND (reference sequence). Trimming shortened V by 5 bases and J by 0 bases, and 10 bases separated the two germline ends. CDR3 region: CASSGRPMNTEAFF. In DNA, the CDR3 is TGTGCCAGTAGTGGCAGACCCATGAACACTGAAGCTTTCTTT.

This clonotype has more than one count but fewer than ten. The rearrangement joins TRBV7-2 to TRBJ2-7, with 9 bases matching TRBD1. V shed 2 bases and J 6 bases; nucleotides not matched to a gene: 8. The CDR3 length is 15 residues. Germline assignment: CDR1 SGHTA and CDR2 FQGNSA. The CDR3 DNA sequence: TGTGCCAGCAGCTTATTCCTACAGGGGGCAAGCGAGCAGTACTTC. Translated, it gives CASSLFLQGASEQYF.

This clonotype has ten or more counts. The junction differs from germline at one of its ends, possibly a read error. The rearrangement joins TRBV5-1 to TRBJ2-7, with D perhaps TRBD2 (5 bases). Germline V gene lookup returns CDR1 SGHRS and CDR2 YFSETQ. The CDR3 runs 11 residues. The CDR3 protein is CASSSGYEQYF. The DNA of the CDR3 is TGTGCCAGCAGTTCGGGGTACGAGCAGTACTTC.